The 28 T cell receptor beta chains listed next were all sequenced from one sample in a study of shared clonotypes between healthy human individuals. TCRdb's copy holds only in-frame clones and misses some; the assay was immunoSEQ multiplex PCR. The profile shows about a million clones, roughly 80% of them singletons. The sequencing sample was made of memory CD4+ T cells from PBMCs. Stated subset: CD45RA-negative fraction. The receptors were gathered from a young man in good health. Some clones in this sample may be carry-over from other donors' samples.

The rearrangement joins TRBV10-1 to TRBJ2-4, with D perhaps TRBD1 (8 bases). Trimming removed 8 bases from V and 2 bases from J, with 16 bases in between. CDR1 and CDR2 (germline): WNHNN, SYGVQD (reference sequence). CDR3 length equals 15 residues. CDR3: CASPRGRESKNIQYF. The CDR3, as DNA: TGCGCCAGCCCCAGGGGGCGGGAGTCCAAAAACATTCAGTACTTC.

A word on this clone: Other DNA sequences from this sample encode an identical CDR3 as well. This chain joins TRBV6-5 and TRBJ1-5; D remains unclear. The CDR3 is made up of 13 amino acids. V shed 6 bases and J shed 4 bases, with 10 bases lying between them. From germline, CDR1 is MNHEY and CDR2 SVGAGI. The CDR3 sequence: CASRGGVNQPQHF. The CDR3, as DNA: TGTGCCAGCAGAGGCGGGGTTAATCAGCCCCAGCATTTT.

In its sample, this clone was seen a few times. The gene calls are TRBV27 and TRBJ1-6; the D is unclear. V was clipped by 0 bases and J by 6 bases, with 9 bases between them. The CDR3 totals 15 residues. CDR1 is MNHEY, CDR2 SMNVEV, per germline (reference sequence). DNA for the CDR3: TGTGCCAGCAGTTTATCTGGGTACAGTAATTCACCCCTCCACTTT. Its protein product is CASSLSGYSNSPLHF.

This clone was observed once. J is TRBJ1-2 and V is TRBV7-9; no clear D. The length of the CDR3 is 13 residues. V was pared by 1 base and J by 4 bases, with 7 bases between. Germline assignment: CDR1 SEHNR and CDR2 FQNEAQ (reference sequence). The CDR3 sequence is CASSLGQSYGYTF. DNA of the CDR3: TGTGCCAGCAGCTTAGGCCAAAGCTATGGCTACACCTTC. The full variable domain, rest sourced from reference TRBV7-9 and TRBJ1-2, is DTGVSQNPRHKITKRGQNVTFRCDPISEHNRLYWYRQTLGQGPEFLTYFQNEAQLEKSRLLSDRFSAERPKGSFSTLEIQRTEQGDSAMYLCASSLGQSYGYTFGSGTRLTVV.

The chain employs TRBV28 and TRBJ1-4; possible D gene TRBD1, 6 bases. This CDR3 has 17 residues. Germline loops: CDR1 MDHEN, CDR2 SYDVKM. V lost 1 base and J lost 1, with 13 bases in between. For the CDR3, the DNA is TGTGCCAGCAGTTTATCACGGGGGGCCGGAACTAATGAAAAACTGTTTTTT. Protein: CASSLSRGAGTNEKLFF.

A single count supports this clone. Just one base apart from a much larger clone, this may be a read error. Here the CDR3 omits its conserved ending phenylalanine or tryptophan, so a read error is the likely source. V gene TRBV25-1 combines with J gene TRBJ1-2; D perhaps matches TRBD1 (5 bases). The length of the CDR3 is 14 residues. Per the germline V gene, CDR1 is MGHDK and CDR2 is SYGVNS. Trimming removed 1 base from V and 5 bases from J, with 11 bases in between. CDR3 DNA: TGTGCCAGCAGTGAATCTTCAGGGTCATATGGCTACACCCTC. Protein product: CASSESSGSYGYTL.

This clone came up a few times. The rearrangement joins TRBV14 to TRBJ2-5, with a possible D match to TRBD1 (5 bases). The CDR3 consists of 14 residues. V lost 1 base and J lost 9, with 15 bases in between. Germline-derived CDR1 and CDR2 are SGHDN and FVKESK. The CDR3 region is CASSQGARGEAQYF. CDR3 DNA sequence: TGTGCCAGCAGCCAAGGAGCAAGGGGTGAGGCCCAGTACTTC.

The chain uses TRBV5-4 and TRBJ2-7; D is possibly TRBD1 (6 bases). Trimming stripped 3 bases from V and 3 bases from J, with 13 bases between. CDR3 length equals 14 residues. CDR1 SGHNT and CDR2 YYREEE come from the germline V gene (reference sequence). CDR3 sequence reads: CASSSGGQIYEQYF. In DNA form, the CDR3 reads TGTGCCAGCAGCTCTGGGGGACAAATCTACGAGCAGTACTTC.

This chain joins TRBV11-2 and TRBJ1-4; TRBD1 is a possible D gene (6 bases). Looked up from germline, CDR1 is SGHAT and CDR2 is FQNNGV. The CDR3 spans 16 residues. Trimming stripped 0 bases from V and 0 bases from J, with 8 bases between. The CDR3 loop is CASSLDRGATNEKLFF. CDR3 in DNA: TGTGCCAGCAGCTTAGATAGGGGGGCAACTAATGAAAAACTGTTTTTT.

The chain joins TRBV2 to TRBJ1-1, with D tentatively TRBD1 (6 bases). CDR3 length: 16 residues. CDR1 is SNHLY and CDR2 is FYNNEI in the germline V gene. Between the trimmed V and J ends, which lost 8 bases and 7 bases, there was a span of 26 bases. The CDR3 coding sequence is TGTGCCAGCTCCTCGGAACGGGGGGCGCTTTCGGGTGAAGCTTTCTTT. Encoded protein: CASSSERGALSGEAFF.

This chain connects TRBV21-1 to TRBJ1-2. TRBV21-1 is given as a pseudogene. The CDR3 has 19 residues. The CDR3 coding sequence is TGTGCCAGCAGCCGCGCGCTTTTAGGGCCGCCACGGGGGAACTATGGCTACACCTTC. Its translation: CASSRALLGPPRGNYGYTF.

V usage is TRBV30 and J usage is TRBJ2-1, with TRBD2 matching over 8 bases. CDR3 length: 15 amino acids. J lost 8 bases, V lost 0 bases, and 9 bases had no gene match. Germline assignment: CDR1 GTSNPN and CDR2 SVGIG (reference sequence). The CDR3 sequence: CAWSVGLAGGDEQFF. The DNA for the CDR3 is TGTGCCTGGAGTGTCGGGCTAGCGGGTGGGGATGAGCAGTTCTTC.

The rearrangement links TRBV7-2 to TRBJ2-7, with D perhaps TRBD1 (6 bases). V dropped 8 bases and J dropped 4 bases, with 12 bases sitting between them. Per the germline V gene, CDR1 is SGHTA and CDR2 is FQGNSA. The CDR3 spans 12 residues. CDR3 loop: CASGLRGYEQYF. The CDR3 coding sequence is TGTGCCAGCGGGTTGAGGGGGTACGAGCAGTACTTC. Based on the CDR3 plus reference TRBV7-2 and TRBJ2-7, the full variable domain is GAGVSQSPSNKVTEKGKDVELRCDPISGHTALYWYRQSLGQGLEFLIYFQGNSAPDKSGLPSDRFSAERTGGSVSTLTIQRTQQEDSAVYLCASGLRGYEQYFGPGTRLTVT.

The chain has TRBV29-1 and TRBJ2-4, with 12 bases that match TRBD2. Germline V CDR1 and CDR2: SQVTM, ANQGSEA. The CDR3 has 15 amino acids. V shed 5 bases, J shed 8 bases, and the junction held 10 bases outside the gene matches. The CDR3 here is CSVSLAGGLLDIQYF. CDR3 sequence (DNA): TGCAGCGTTTCTCTAGCGGGAGGGCTGTTGGACATTCAGTACTTC.

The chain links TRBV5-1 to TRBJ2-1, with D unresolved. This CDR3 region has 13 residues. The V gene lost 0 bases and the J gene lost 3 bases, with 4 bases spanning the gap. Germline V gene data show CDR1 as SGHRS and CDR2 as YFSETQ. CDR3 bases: TGCGCCAGCAGCTTGGAGCACTACAATGAGCAGTTCTTC. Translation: CASSLEHYNEQFF.

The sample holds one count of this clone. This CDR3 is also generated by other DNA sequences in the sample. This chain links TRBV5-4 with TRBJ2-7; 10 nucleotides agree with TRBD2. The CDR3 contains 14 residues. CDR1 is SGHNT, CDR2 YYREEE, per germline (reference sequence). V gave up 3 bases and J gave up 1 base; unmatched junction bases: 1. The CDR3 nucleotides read TGTGCCAGCAGCTCGACTAGCGGGTCCTACGAGCAGTACTTC. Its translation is CASSSTSGSYEQYF.

The CDR3, as DNA: TGTGCCAGCAGCTTCATGTCTCTCGGTCTGGGCAGGGGAAACTATGGCTACACCTTC. Translating gives CASSFMSLGLGRGNYGYTF. The V and J genes are TRBV7-9 and TRBJ1-2; D may be TRBD1 (6 bases). The CDR3 length is 19 residues. Trimming took 3 bases from V and 2 from J, leaving 25 bases between them. Germline V gives CDR1 SEHNR, CDR2 FQNEAQ (reference sequence).

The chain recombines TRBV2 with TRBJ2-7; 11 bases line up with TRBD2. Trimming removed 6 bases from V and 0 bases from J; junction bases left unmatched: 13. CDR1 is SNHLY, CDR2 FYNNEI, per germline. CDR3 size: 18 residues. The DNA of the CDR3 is TGTGCCAGCAGGGATCCGGGACTAGCGGTTATGAGCTCCTACGAGCAGTACTTC. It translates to CASRDPGLAVMSSYEQYF.

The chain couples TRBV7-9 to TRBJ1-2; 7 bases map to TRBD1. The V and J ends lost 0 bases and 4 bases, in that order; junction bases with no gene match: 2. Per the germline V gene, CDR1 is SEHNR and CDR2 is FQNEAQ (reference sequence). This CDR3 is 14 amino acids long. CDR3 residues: CASSLARGVYGYTF. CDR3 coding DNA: TGTGCCAGCAGCTTAGCCAGGGGGGTCTATGGCTACACCTTC.

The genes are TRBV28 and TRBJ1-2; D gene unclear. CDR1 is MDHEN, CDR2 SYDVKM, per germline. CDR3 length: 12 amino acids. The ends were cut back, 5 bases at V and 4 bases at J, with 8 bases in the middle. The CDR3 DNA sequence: TGTGCCAGCAGTAGGGCCAGCTATGGCTACACCTTC. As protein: CASSRASYGYTF.

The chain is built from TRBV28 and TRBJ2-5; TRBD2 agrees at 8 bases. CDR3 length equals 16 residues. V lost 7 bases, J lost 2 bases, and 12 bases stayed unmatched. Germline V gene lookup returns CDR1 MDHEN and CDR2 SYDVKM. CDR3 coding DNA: TGTGCCAGCACCCTCCGGGGCGGGAGGCAGCAAGAGACCCAGTACTTC. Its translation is CASTLRGGRQQETQYF. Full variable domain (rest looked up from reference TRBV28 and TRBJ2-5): DVKVTQSSRYLVKRTGEKVFLECVQDMDHENMFWYRQDPGLGLRLIYFSYDVKMKEKGDIPEGYSVSREKKERFSLILESASTNQTSMYLCASTLRGGRQQETQYFGPGTRLLVL.

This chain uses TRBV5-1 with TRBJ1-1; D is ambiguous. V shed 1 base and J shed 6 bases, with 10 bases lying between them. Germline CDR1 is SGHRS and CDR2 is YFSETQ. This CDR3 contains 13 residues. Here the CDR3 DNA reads TGCGCCAGCAGCTTGACCGGGGTGGCTGAAGCTTTCTTT. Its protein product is CASSLTGVAEAFF.

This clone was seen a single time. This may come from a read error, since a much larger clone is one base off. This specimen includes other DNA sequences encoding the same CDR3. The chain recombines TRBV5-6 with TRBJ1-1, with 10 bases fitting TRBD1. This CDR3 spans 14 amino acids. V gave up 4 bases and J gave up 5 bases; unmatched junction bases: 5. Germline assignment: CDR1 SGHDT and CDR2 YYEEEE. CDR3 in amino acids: CASSPGQGYTEAFF. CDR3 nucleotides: TGTGCCAGCAGCCCGGGACAGGGGTATACTGAAGCTTTCTTT.

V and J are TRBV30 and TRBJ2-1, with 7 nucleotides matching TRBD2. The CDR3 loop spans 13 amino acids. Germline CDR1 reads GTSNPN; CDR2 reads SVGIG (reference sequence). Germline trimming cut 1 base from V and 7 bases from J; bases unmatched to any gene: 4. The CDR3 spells CAWSDGTINEQFF. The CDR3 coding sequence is TGTGCCTGGAGTGATGGGACTATAAATGAGCAGTTCTTC.

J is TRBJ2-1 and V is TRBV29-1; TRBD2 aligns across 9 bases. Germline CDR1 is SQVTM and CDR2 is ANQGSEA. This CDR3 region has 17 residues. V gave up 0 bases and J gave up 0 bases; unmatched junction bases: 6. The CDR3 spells CSVEDLTSGLSYNEQFF. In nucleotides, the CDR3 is TGCAGCGTTGAAGATCTTACTAGCGGGCTCTCCTACAATGAGCAGTTCTTC.

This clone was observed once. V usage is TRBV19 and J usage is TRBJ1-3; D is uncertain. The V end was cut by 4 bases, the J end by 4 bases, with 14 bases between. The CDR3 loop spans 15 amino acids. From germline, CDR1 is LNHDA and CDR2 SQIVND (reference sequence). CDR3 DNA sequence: TGTGCCAGTAGTACCGGATCCTTCTCGGGAAACACCATATATTTT. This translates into CASSTGSFSGNTIYF.

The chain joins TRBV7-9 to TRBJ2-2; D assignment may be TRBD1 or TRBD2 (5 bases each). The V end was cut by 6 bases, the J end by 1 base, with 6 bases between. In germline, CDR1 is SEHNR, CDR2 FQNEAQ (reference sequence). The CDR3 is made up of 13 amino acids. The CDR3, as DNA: TGTGCCAGCAGGGGGGTGAACACCGGGGAGCTGTTTTTT. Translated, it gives CASRGVNTGELFF.

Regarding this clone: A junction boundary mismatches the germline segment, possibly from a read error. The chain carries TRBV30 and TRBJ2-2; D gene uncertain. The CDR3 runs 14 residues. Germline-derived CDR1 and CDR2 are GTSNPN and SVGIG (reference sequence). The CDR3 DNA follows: TGTGCCTGGAGTGTAGCCGTTGACACCGAGGAGCTGTTTTTT. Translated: CAWSVAVDTEELFF. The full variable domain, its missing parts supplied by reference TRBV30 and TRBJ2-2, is SQTIHQWPATLVQPVGSPLSLECTVEGTSNPNLYWYRQAAGRGLQLLFYSVGIGQISSEVPQNLSASRPQDRQFILSSKKLLLSDSGFYLCAWSVAVDTEELFFGEGSRLTVL.